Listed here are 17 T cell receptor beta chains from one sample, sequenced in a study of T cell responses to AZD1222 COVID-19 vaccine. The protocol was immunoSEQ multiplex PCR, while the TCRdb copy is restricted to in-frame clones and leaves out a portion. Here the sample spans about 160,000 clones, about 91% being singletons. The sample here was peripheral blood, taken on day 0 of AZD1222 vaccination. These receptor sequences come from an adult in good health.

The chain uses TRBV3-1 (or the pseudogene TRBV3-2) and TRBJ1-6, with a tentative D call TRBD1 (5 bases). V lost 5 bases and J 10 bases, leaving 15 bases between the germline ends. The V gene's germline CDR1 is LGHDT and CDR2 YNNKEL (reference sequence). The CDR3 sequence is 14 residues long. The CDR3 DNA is TGTGCCAGCAGCGGGAGGGCCCAGGGATCACCCCTCCACTTT. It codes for CASSGRAQGSPLHF.

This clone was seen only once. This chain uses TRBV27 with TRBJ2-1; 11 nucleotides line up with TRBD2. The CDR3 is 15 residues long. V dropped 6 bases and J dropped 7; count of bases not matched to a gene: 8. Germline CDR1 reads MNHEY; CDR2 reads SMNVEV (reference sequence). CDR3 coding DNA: TGTGCCAGCAGGGGAGGTCTAGCGGGGGGAAATGAGCAGTTCTTC. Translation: CASRGGLAGGNEQFF.

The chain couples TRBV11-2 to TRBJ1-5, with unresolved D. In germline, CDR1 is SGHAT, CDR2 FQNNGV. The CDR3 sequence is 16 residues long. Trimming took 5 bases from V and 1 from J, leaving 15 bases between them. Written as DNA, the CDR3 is TGTGCCAGCAGCCCCGGCGGGAGTTCGAGCAATCAGCCCCAGCATTTT. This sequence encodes CASSPGGSSSNQPQHF.

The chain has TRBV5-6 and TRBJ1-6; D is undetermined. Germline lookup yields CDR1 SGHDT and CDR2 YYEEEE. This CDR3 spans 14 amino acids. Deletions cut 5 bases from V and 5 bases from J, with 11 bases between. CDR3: CASSRTADNSPLHF. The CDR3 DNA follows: TGTGCCAGCAGTCGGACGGCGGATAATTCACCCCTCCACTTT.

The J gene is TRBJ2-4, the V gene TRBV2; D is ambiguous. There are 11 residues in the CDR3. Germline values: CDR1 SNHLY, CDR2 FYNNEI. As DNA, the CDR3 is TGTGCTTCTTGTGGAGAAAACATTCAGTACTTC. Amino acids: CASCGENIQYF.

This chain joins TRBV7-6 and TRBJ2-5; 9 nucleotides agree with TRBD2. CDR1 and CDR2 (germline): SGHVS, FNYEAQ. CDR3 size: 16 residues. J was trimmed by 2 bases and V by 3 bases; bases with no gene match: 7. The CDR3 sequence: CASSLSTSGPQETQYF. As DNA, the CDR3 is TGTGCCAGCAGCTTGTCAACTAGCGGGCCTCAAGAGACCCAGTACTTC.

The CDR3 bases are TGTGCCAGCAGCTTTAGGACAGGTGGTCAGCCCCAGCATTTT. Translating gives CASSFRTGGQPQHF. The chain uses TRBV5-8 and TRBJ1-5, with 7 bases that match TRBD1. Germline CDR1 SGHTS, CDR2 YDEGEE. This CDR3 has 14 amino acids. V gave up 2 bases and J gave up 6 bases; unmatched junction bases: 5.

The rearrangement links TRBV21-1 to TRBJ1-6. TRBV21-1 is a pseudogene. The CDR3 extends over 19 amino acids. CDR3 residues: CASSKDTNRETLLNSPLHF. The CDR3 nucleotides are TGTGCCAGCAGCAAAGATACTAATCGGGAGACCTTACTGAATTCACCCCTCCACTTT.

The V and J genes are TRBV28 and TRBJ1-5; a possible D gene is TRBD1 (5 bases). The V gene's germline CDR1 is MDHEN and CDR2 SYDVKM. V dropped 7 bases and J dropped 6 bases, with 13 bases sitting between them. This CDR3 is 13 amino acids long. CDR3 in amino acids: CASTRRGGQPQHF. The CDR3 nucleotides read TGTGCCAGCACTAGGAGGGGAGGTCAGCCCCAGCATTTT. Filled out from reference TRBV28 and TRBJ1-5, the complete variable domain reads DVKVTQSSRYLVKRTGEKVFLECVQDMDHENMFWYRQDPGLGLRLIYFSYDVKMKEKGDIPEGYSVSREKKERFSLILESASTNQTSMYLCASTRRGGQPQHFGDGTRLSIL.

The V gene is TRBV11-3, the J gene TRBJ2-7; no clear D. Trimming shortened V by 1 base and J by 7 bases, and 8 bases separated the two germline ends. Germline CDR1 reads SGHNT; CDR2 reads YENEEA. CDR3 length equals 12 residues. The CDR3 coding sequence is TGTGCCAGCAGCTTAGGATCACGGGAGCAGTACTTC. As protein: CASSLGSREQYF.

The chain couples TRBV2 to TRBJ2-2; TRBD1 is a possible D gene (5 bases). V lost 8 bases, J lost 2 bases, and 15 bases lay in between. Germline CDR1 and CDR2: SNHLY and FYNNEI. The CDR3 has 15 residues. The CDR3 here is CASSPRVLNTGELFF. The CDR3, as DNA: TGTGCCAGCTCCCCCAGGGTCCTCAACACCGGGGAGCTGTTTTTT.

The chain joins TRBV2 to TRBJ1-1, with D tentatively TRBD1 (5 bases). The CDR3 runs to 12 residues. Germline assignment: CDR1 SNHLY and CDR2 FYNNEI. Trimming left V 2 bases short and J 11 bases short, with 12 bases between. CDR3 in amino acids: CASSEWGAGAFF. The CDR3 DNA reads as TGTGCCAGCAGTGAATGGGGCGCGGGGGCTTTCTTT.

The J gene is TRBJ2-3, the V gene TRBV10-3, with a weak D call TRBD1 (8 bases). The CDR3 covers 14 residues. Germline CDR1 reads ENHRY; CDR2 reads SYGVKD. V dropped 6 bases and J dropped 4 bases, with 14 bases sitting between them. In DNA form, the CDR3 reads TGTGCCATCAGACAGGGGGGGGGTTCAGATACGCAGTATTTT. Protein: CAIRQGGGSDTQYF.

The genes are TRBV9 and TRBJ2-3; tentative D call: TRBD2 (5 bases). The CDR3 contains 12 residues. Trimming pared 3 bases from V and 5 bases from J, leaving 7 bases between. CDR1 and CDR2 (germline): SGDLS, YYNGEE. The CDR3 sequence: CASSASGDTQYF. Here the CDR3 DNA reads TGTGCCAGCAGCGCAAGCGGAGATACGCAGTATTTT.

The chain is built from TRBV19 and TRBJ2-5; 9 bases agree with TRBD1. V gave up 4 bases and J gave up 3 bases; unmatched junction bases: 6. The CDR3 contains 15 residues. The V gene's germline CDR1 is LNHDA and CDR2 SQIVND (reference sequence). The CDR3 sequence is CASSKHRQGEETQYF. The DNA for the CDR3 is TGTGCCAGTAGTAAACATCGACAGGGGGAAGAGACCCAGTACTTC.

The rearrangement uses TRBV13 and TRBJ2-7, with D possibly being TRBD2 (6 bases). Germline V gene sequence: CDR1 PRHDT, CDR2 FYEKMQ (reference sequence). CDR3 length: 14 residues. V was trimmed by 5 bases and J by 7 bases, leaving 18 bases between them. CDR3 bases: TGTGCCAGCAGCGCCCGGAGGGGATGGGGAGAGCAGTACTTC. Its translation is CASSARRGWGEQYF.

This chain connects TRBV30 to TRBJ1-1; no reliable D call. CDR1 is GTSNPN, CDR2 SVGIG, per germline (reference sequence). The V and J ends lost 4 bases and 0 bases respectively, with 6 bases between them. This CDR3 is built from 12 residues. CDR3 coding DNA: TGTGCCTGGACAGTTATGAACACTGAAGCTTTCTTT. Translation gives CAWTVMNTEAFF.